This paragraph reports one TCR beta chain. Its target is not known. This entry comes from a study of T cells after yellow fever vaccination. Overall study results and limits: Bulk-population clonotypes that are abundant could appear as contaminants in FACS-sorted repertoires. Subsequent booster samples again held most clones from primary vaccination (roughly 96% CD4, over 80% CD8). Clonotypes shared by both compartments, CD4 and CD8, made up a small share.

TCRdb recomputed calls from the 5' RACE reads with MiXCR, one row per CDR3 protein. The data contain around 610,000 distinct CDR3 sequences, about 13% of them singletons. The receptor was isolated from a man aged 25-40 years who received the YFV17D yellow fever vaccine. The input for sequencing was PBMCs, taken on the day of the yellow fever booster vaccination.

CDR3 sequence: CASSGGGIAKNIQYF. In DNA, the CDR3 is TGTGCCAGCTCGGGGGGGGGTATAGCCAAAAACATTCAGTACTTC. V and J are TRBV12-3 or TRBV12-4 and TRBJ2-4, with TRBD2 identical over 8 bases. V trimming: 8 bases; J trimming: 0 bases; junction bases outside the gene matches: 6. CDR3 length: 15 amino acids.